Listed below are T cell receptor beta chains from one sample, sequenced in a study of blood T cell repertoires in COVID-19. Method: immunoSEQ multiplex PCR; TCRdb's copy keeps in-frame clones and lacks some. The sample records about 250,000 clones, roughly 84% being singletons. Material for sequencing was peripheral blood. The receptor set was obtained from a man aged 50-60 years with active or convalescent COVID-19. CDR3s include the opening cysteine and the closing phenylalanine or tryptophan. Each record gives: D gene, J gene, V gene, clone size, CDR3 DNA, CDR3 protein. A D gene is named only where the DNA matches it firmly. Only some rows state a clone size, as once, few, many or a class for expanded clones.

TRBD1,TRBJ1-6,TRBV19,NA,TGTGCCAGTAGCACCGGGACCTCGAGGGGGACAGGGAATTCACCCCTCCACTTT,CASSTGTSRGTGNSPLHF
NA,TRBJ2-3,TRBV6-6,NA,TGTGCCAGCAGTCACCGACAACCAGCAGATACGCAGTATTTT,CASSHRQPADTQYF
TRBD2,TRBJ2-3,TRBV27,NA,TGTGCCAGCAGTTTATCTCCCAGGACTAGCGGGGGGCGCACAGATACGCAGTATTTT,CASSLSPRTSGGRTDTQYF
NA,TRBJ2-3,TRBV6-5,NA,TGTGCCAGCAGTTACTCGAGATTAGCGCCAGATACGCAGTATTTT,CASSYSRLAPDTQYF
TRBD1,TRBJ2-2,TRBV7-2,NA,TGTGCCAGCAGTCGGACAGGGGTCCCCGGGGAGCTGTTTTTT,CASSRTGVPGELFF
NA,TRBJ1-2,TRBV3-1/TRBV3-2,NA,TGTGCCAGCAGCCAGGTCACCGGCTATGGCTACACCTTC,CASSQVTGYGYTF
TRBD1,TRBJ2-1,TRBV9,NA,TGTGCCAGCAGCTCCTCCGGGACAGGGGTGAATGAGCAGTTCTTC,CASSSSGTGVNEQFF
TRBD1,TRBJ2-1,TRBV19,NA,TGTGCCTCTACCCCGGGACAGGGGTTCAATGAGCAGTTCTTC,CASTPGQGFNEQFF
NA,TRBJ1-6,TRBV7-2,once,TGTGCCAGCAGGCAGACACTGAGCTCCTATAATTCACCCCTCCACTTT,CASRQTLSSYNSPLHF
NA,TRBJ2-4,TRBV5-1,NA,TGCGCCAGCAGCTTGGCCGAGGGATTGGCCAAAAACATTCAGTACTTC,CASSLAEGLAKNIQYF
TRBD1,TRBJ1-5,TRBV5-5,NA,TGTGCCAGCAGCCCCACACCGGGACAGGGGGCCTCGAATCAGCCCCAGCATTTT,CASSPTPGQGASNQPQHF
NA,TRBJ2-2,TRBV19,NA,TGTGCCAGTAACGAGCAGGGGTTGACCGGGGAGCTGTTTTTT,CASNEQGLTGELFF
TRBD1,TRBJ2-3,TRBV12-3/TRBV12-4,NA,TGTGCCAGCAGTCCCCCAGGGGGAAATACGCAGTATTTT,CASSPPGGNTQYF
NA,TRBJ2-5,TRBV3-1/TRBV3-2,NA,TGTGCCAGCAGGAGGCGACGGAGGGCCCAAGAGACCCAGTACTTC,CASRRRRRAQETQYF
NA,TRBJ2-7,TRBV28,few,TGTGCCAGTGGTCCCTGGCAGGCGTCCTACGAGCAGTACTTC,CASGPWQASYEQYF
NA,TRBJ2-3,TRBV5-4,NA,TGTGCCAGCAGCCCTGGACAGTCGGGAGATACGCAGTATTTT,CASSPGQSGDTQYF
TRBD2,TRBJ2-1,TRBV6-5,once,TGTGCCAGCAGTTATGGACTAGCGTATGGAAATGAGCAGTTCTTC,CASSYGLAYGNEQFF
NA,TRBJ1-2,TRBV19,NA,TGTGCCAGTAGTATGGGCAGGGCAGATTATGGCTACACCTTC,CASSMGRADYGYTF
TRBD1,TRBJ2-1,TRBV29-1,NA,TGCAGCGTTGAGAGGGACAGCTACAATGAGCAGTTCTTC,CSVERDSYNEQFF
NA,TRBJ1-2,TRBV12-3/TRBV12-4,NA,TGTGCCAGCAGTAGGAGGGCTAACTATGGCTACACCTTC,CASSRRANYGYTF
TRBD2,TRBJ2-3,TRBV7-6,NA,TGTGCCAGCAAGCGGGGGGGTACCACGGATACGCAGTATTTT,CASKRGGTTDTQYF
TRBD2,TRBJ2-3,TRBV2,NA,TGTGCCAGCAGTGATCCTGGACTAGCAAAAGATACGCAGTATTTT,CASSDPGLAKDTQYF
TRBD1,TRBJ1-3,TRBV6-6,once,TGTGCCAGCAGTACGACAGGGGGCACTGGAAACACCATATATTTT,CASSTTGGTGNTIYF
TRBD1,TRBJ1-5,TRBV6-5,NA,TGTGCCAGCATTCGGACAGGGGGCCCTTTACCCCAGCATTTT,CASIRTGGPLPQHF
NA,TRBJ1-4,TRBV7-2,NA,TGTGCCAGCAGTCGGGGAGGAACTAATGAAAAACTGTTTTTT,CASSRGGTNEKLFF
NA,TRBJ1-1,TRBV7-2,NA,TGTGCCAGCAGCTTTTTATCCCTGAACACTGAAGCTTTCTTT,CASSFLSLNTEAFF
NA,TRBJ1-6,TRBV12-3/TRBV12-4,once,TGTGCCAGCACCCGGACAGTTAATTCACCCCTCCACTTT,CASTRTVNSPLHF
NA,TRBJ1-4,TRBV2,NA,TGTGCCAGCAGTGGGGTCCTGGGGGCCGGCGAAAAACTGTTTTTT,CASSGVLGAGEKLFF
NA,TRBJ1-2,TRBV15,NA,TGTGCCACCAGCCTTGACAAGGACTATGGCTACACCTTC,CATSLDKDYGYTF
NA,TRBJ1-2,TRBV19,few,TGTGCCAGTAGTCGTACAGCCTATGGCTACACCTTC,CASSRTAYGYTF
TRBD2,TRBJ2-3,TRBV6-2/TRBV6-3,NA,TGTGCCAGCAGTTACCCCGCCGGGACTAGCGCAACAGATACGCAGTATTTT,CASSYPAGTSATDTQYF
TRBD1,TRBJ1-1,TRBV5-1,NA,TGCGCCAGCAGTTACGCGGGACAGGGGGACACTGAAGCTTTCTTT,CASSYAGQGDTEAFF
TRBD1,TRBJ1-6,TRBV5-1,NA,TGCGCCAGCAGTCAGGGGGCGAATAATTCACCCCTCCACTTT,CASSQGANNSPLHF
NA,TRBJ2-1,TRBV12-5,few,TGTGCTAGTTCTTTAGGGGACAATGGGGGTGAGCAGTTCTTC,CASSLGDNGGEQFF
TRBD1,TRBJ1-1,TRBV7-3,NA,TGTGCCAGCAGCCCAGGACAGGGAATGAACACTGAAGCTTTCTTT,CASSPGQGMNTEAFF
NA,TRBJ1-4,TRBV14,NA,TGTGCCAGCAGGCTTTCGGGAGACACCGATAATGAAAAACTGTTTTTT,CASRLSGDTDNEKLFF
NA,TRBJ1-5,TRBV6-5,NA,TGTGCCAGCAGGGGAGGGCAGAATCAGCCCCAGCATTTT,CASRGGQNQPQHF
TRBD1,TRBJ1-6,TRBV4-1,NA,TGCGCCAGCAGCTCGACAGGGGGGAATTCACCCCTCCACTTT,CASSSTGGNSPLHF
NA,TRBJ1-6,TRBV4-3,NA,TGCGCCAGCAGCCAAGACCGGGGGACTAATTCACCCCTCCACTTT,CASSQDRGTNSPLHF
TRBD1,TRBJ1-3,TRBV4-1,NA,TGCGCCAGCAGCCAAGATAGGCAGGGGGCGCAAGGAAACACCATATATTTT,CASSQDRQGAQGNTIYF
NA,TRBJ1-2,TRBV6-5,once,TGTGCCAGCAGTTACTCGACAGCCGGCTATGGCTACACCTTC,CASSYSTAGYGYTF
NA,TRBJ2-3,TRBV12-5,NA,TGTGCTAGTGGTTCCGACTCGTTATCAGATACGCAGTATTTT,CASGSDSLSDTQYF
TRBD2,TRBJ2-3,TRBV6-6,NA,TGTGCCAGCAGTTACCCTAGCGGGGGGCGCACAGATACGCAGTATTTT,CASSYPSGGRTDTQYF
NA,TRBJ2-2,TRBV18,NA,TGTGCCAGCTCCCTACTCGGCGGGGAGCTGTTTTTT,CASSLLGGELFF
NA,TRBJ1-1,TRBV18,NA,TGTGCCAGCACCCTCTCGGGGGGGAACACTGAAGCTTTCTTT,CASTLSGGNTEAFF
NA,TRBJ2-7,TRBV11-2,NA,TGTGCCAGCAGGATTGGGAGCTCCTACGAGCAGTACTTC,CASRIGSSYEQYF
TRBD2,TRBJ2-1,TRBV20-1,NA,TGCAGTGCTAGTACTAGCGGGGACTCCTACAATGAGCAGTTCTTC,CSASTSGDSYNEQFF
TRBD1,TRBJ1-6,TRBV5-5,NA,TGTGCCAGCAGGCCCCGGGACAGCCCGAATTCACCCCTCCACTTT,CASRPRDSPNSPLHF
NA,TRBJ2-3,TRBV27,NA,TGTGCCAGCAGTTTGATTCGGCCGGGCGGGAGCACAGATACGCAGTATTTT,CASSLIRPGGSTDTQYF
NA,TRBJ1-5,TRBV28,NA,TGTGCCAGCAGTCCTCCACACGCATCAGGGTCACGGCAGCCCCAGCATTTT,CASSPPHASGSRQPQHF
TRBD1,TRBJ1-5,TRBV19,NA,TGTGCCAGCCGGACAGGGAGGAATCAGCCCCAGCATTTT,CASRTGRNQPQHF
TRBD1,TRBJ1-3,TRBV5-1,NA,TGCGCCAGCAGCTTGGACCTTCAGGGGGCTGCGGGAAACACCATATATTTT,CASSLDLQGAAGNTIYF
TRBD2,TRBJ2-2,TRBV5-4,NA,TGTGCCACCCGGAGGGGCGGGGGGCCGGACACCGGGGAGCTGTTTTTT,CATRRGGGPDTGELFF
TRBD1,TRBJ1-6,TRBV19,NA,TGTGCCAGTAGAACATCCGGGACAGCCTCTTCACCCCTCCACTTT,CASRTSGTASSPLHF